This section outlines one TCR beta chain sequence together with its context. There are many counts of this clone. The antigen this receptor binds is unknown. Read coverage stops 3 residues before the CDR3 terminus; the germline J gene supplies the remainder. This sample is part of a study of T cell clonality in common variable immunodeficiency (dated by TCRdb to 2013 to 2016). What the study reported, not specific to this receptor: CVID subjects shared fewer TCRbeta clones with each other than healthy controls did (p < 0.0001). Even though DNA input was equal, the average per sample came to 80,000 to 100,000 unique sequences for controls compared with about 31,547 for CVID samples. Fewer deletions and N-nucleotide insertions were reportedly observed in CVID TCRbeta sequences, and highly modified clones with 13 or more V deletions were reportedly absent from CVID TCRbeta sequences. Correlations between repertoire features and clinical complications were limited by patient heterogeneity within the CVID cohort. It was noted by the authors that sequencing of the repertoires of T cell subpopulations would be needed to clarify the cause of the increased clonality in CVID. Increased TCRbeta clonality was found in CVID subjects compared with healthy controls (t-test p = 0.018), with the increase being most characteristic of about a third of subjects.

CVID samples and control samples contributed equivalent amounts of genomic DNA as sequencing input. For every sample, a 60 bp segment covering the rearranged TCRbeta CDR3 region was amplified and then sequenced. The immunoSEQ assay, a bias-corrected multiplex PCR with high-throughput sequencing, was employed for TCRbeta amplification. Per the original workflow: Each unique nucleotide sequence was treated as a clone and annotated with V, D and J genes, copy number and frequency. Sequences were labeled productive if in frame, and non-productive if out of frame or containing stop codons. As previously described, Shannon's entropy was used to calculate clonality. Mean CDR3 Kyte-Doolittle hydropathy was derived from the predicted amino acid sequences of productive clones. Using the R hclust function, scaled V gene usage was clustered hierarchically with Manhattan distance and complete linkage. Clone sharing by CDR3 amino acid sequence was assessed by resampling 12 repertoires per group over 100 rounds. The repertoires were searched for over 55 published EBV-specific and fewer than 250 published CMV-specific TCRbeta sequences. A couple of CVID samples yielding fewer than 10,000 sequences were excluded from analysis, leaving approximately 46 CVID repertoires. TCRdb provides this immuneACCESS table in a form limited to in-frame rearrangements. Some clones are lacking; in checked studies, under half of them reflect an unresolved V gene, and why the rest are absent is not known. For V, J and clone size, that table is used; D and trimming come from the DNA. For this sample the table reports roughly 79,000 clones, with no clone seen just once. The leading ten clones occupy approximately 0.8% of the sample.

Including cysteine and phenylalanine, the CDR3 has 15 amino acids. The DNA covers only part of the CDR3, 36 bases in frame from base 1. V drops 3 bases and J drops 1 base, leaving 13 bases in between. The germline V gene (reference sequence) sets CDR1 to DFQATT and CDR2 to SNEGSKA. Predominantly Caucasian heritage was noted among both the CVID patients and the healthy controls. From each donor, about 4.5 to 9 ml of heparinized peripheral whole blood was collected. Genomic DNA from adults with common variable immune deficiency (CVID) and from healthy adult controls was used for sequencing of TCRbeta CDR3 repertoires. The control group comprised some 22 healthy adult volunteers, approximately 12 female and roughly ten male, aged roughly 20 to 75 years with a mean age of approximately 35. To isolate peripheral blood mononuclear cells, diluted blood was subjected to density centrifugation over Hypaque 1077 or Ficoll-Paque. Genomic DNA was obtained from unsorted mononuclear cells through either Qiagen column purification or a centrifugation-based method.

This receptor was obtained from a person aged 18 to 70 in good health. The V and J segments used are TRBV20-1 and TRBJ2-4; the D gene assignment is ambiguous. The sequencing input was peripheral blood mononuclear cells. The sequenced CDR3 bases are TGCAGTGCTAGTGGTGGCTTGATTGCCAAAAACATT. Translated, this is CSASGGLIAKNI. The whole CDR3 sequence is CSASGGLIAKNIQYF.